The rows below give T cell receptor beta chains drawn from one sample of a study of cytomegalovirus exposure and HLA in healthy donors. TCRdb keeps only in-frame clones here, not all; method: immunoSEQ multiplex PCR. The data hold around 99,000 clones, with around four fifths observed a single time. Material: PBMCs. The source of these receptors is a man aged 50 to 60 in good health and CMV-seropositive. CDR3s include the opening cysteine and the closing phenylalanine or tryptophan. Fields, in order: CDR3 protein, CDR3 DNA, D gene, J gene, clone size, V gene. The D gene is left open where the match is weak. Size is omitted from some rows. Given values are once, few, many or a class for expanded clones.

cdr3_aa: CASSVGRSSGGETQYF
cdr3_nt: TGTGCCAGCAGCGTAGGGAGGTCTAGCGGAGGGGAGACCCAGTACTTC
d_call: TRBD2
j_call: TRBJ2-5
clone_size: NA
v_call: TRBV9

cdr3_aa: CAWKTNGETQYF
cdr3_nt: TGTGCCTGGAAGACTAACGGGGAGACCCAGTACTTC
d_call: NA
j_call: TRBJ2-5
clone_size: few
v_call: TRBV30

cdr3_aa: CASSPDSNYGYTF
cdr3_nt: TGTGCCAGCAGCCCGGACAGTAACTATGGCTACACCTTC
d_call: NA
j_call: TRBJ1-2
clone_size: few
v_call: TRBV2

cdr3_aa: CASSDLSGANVLTF
cdr3_nt: TGTGCCAGCAGTGATCTCTCTGGGGCCAACGTCCTGACTTTC
d_call: NA
j_call: TRBJ2-6
clone_size: NA
v_call: TRBV6-4

cdr3_aa: CASSPTGGAAGELFF
cdr3_nt: TGTGCCAGCAGTCCTACAGGGGGCGCGGCCGGGGAGCTGTTTTTT
d_call: TRBD1
j_call: TRBJ2-2
clone_size: NA
v_call: TRBV6-5

cdr3_aa: CASSVGSGSSYEQYF
cdr3_nt: TGTGCCAGCAGCGTAGGCTCGGGGTCCTCCTACGAGCAGTACTTC
d_call: NA
j_call: TRBJ2-7
clone_size: NA
v_call: TRBV9

cdr3_aa: CASSINGGPGANVLTF
cdr3_nt: TGTGCCAGTAGTATTAACGGGGGACCCGGGGCCAACGTCCTGACTTTC
d_call: NA
j_call: TRBJ2-6
clone_size: NA
v_call: TRBV19

cdr3_aa: CASSAAGQGVTNEKLFF
cdr3_nt: TGTGCCAGCAGTGCAGCGGGACAGGGGGTTACTAATGAAAAACTGTTTTTT
d_call: TRBD1
j_call: TRBJ1-4
clone_size: NA
v_call: TRBV28

cdr3_aa: CASSSPAVSSYAQYF
cdr3_nt: TGTGCCAGCAGCTCCCCAGCGGTCAGCTCCTACGCGCAGTACTTC
d_call: NA
j_call: TRBJ2-7
clone_size: once
v_call: TRBV7-2

cdr3_aa: CASTPGQGLNTEAFF
cdr3_nt: TGTGCCAGCACTCCGGGACAGGGCCTGAACACTGAAGCTTTCTTT
d_call: TRBD1
j_call: TRBJ1-1
clone_size: NA
v_call: TRBV14

cdr3_aa: CASSIQGINTDTQYF
cdr3_nt: TGTGCCAGTAGTATACAGGGGATTAACACAGATACGCAGTATTTT
d_call: NA
j_call: TRBJ2-3
clone_size: NA
v_call: TRBV19

cdr3_aa: CASSLDTSSPRPQHF
cdr3_nt: TGTGCCAGCAGCTTAGATACCTCGAGCCCTCGGCCCCAGCATTTT
d_call: NA
j_call: TRBJ1-5
clone_size: NA
v_call: TRBV7-8

cdr3_aa: CASSITDRGVRGGNTIYF
cdr3_nt: TGTGCCAGTAGTATAACGGACAGGGGAGTCAGAGGCGGAAACACCATATATTTT
d_call: TRBD1
j_call: TRBJ1-3
clone_size: NA
v_call: TRBV19

cdr3_aa: CASSLGGQGRTEAFF
cdr3_nt: TGTGCCAGCAGCTTGGGGGGACAGGGTAGGACTGAAGCTTTCTTT
d_call: TRBD1
j_call: TRBJ1-1
clone_size: NA
v_call: TRBV7-2

cdr3_aa: CAITPGAGELFF
cdr3_nt: TGTGCCATCACCCCCGGGGCCGGGGAGCTGTTTTTT
d_call: NA
j_call: TRBJ2-2
clone_size: NA
v_call: TRBV10-3

cdr3_aa: CASSSGVSTDTQYF
cdr3_nt: TGCGCCAGCAGCTCGGGGGTTAGCACAGATACGCAGTATTTT
d_call: NA
j_call: TRBJ2-3
clone_size: NA
v_call: TRBV5-1

cdr3_aa: CASSFGLATYNEQFF
cdr3_nt: TGCGCCAGCAGCTTTGGTCTAGCGACTTACAATGAGCAGTTCTTC
d_call: NA
j_call: TRBJ2-1
clone_size: NA
v_call: TRBV5-1

cdr3_aa: CASSEWGSYSGANVLTF
cdr3_nt: TGTGCCAGCAGTGAATGGGGCAGTTACTCTGGGGCCAACGTCCTGACTTTC
d_call: NA
j_call: TRBJ2-6
clone_size: NA
v_call: TRBV25-1

cdr3_aa: CASRPPGLFSYEQYF
cdr3_nt: TGCGCCAGCAGACCTCCGGGACTGTTCTCCTACGAGCAGTACTTC
d_call: NA
j_call: TRBJ2-7
clone_size: medium-sized
v_call: TRBV10-1

cdr3_aa: CAWRGVAGGTGELFF
cdr3_nt: TGTGCCTGGAGAGGTGTGGCAGGGGGCACCGGGGAGCTGTTTTTT
d_call: TRBD1
j_call: TRBJ2-2
clone_size: NA
v_call: TRBV30

cdr3_aa: CASSPFSGDYNEQFF
cdr3_nt: TGTGCCAGCAGCCCCTTTAGCGGGGACTACAATGAGCAGTTCTTC
d_call: TRBD2
j_call: TRBJ2-1
clone_size: NA
v_call: TRBV6-5

cdr3_aa: CASSKDRNTEAFF
cdr3_nt: TGTGCCAGCAGCAAGGACAGGAACACTGAAGCTTTCTTT
d_call: NA
j_call: TRBJ1-1
clone_size: NA
v_call: TRBV7-3

cdr3_aa: CASSLPGQGVEKLFF
cdr3_nt: TGCGCCAGCAGCCTACCGGGACAGGGAGTTGAAAAACTGTTTTTT
d_call: TRBD1
j_call: TRBJ1-4
clone_size: NA
v_call: TRBV4-1

cdr3_aa: CASSIGAEERTEAFF
cdr3_nt: TGTGCCAGTAGTATAGGAGCCGAAGAACGGACTGAAGCTTTCTTT
d_call: NA
j_call: TRBJ1-1
clone_size: NA
v_call: TRBV19

cdr3_aa: CASSSRTGAGYTF
cdr3_nt: TGTGCCAGTAGTTCCCGGACAGGGGCCGGCTACACCTTC
d_call: TRBD1
j_call: TRBJ1-2
clone_size: NA
v_call: TRBV19

cdr3_aa: CASSVGQGWETQYF
cdr3_nt: TGTGCCAGCAGCGTCGGACAGGGGTGGGAGACCCAGTACTTC
d_call: TRBD1
j_call: TRBJ2-5
clone_size: NA
v_call: TRBV9

cdr3_aa: CAIKESLLDTEAFF
cdr3_nt: TGTGCCATCAAGGAGAGTCTCCTGGACACTGAAGCTTTCTTT
d_call: NA
j_call: TRBJ1-1
clone_size: NA
v_call: TRBV10-3

cdr3_aa: CASSGQGAYANTEAFF
cdr3_nt: TGTGCCAGCAGCGGACAGGGGGCTTATGCTAACACTGAAGCTTTCTTT
d_call: TRBD1
j_call: TRBJ1-1
clone_size: NA
v_call: TRBV28

cdr3_aa: CASSLGGGETQYF
cdr3_nt: TGTGCCAGCAGCTTAGGGGGGGGTGAGACCCAGTACTTC
d_call: TRBD2
j_call: TRBJ2-5
clone_size: NA
v_call: TRBV11-2

cdr3_aa: CASSLVGSSYEQYF
cdr3_nt: TGTGCCAGCAGCTTGGTAGGGAGCTCCTACGAGCAGTACTTC
d_call: NA
j_call: TRBJ2-7
clone_size: NA
v_call: TRBV7-2

cdr3_aa: CASSGFTGSTTSYEQYF
cdr3_nt: TGTGCCAGCAGTGGGTTTACAGGATCAACTACTTCCTACGAGCAGTACTTC
d_call: NA
j_call: TRBJ2-7
clone_size: NA
v_call: TRBV25-1

cdr3_aa: CASLMDRGGSDYTF
cdr3_nt: TGTGCCAGCCTCATGGACAGGGGGGGGAGCGACTACACCTTC
d_call: TRBD1
j_call: TRBJ1-2
clone_size: NA
v_call: TRBV6-5

cdr3_aa: CSVEDAGREAFF
cdr3_nt: TGCAGCGTTGAAGACGCAGGTCGTGAAGCTTTCTTT
d_call: NA
j_call: TRBJ1-1
clone_size: NA
v_call: TRBV29-1

cdr3_aa: CASSIGSSGNTIYF
cdr3_nt: TGTGCCAGTAGTATCGGGTCCTCTGGAAACACCATATATTTT
d_call: NA
j_call: TRBJ1-3
clone_size: NA
v_call: TRBV19

cdr3_aa: CASSFRGFSGGMNEQFF
cdr3_nt: TGTGCCAGCAGCTTTAGGGGGTTTAGCGGGGGGATGAATGAGCAGTTCTTC
d_call: TRBD2
j_call: TRBJ2-1
clone_size: NA
v_call: TRBV9

cdr3_aa: CASSPEVEAFF
cdr3_nt: TGTGCCAGCTCACCAGAGGTCGAAGCTTTCTTT
d_call: NA
j_call: TRBJ1-1
clone_size: NA
v_call: TRBV18

cdr3_aa: CASSLVLEQYF
cdr3_nt: TGTGCCAGCAGCTTAGTTCTCGAGCAGTACTTC
d_call: NA
j_call: TRBJ2-7
clone_size: NA
v_call: TRBV7-2

cdr3_aa: CASSLVGAFGANVLTF
cdr3_nt: TGTGCCAGCAGCTTAGTTGGGGCCTTTGGGGCCAACGTCCTGACTTTC
d_call: NA
j_call: TRBJ2-6
clone_size: NA
v_call: TRBV7-2

cdr3_aa: CASSRGTANSGNTIYF
cdr3_nt: TGTGCCAGCAGCCGCGGGACGGCTAACTCTGGAAACACCATATATTTT
d_call: NA
j_call: TRBJ1-3
clone_size: NA
v_call: TRBV14

cdr3_aa: CASSLRQGSYEQYF
cdr3_nt: TGTGCCAGCAGCCTGCGACAGGGGTCCTACGAGCAGTACTTC
d_call: TRBD1
j_call: TRBJ2-7
clone_size: NA
v_call: TRBV7-2

cdr3_aa: CASNRGKVDTQYF
cdr3_nt: TGTGCCAGCAACAGGGGGAAAGTGGATACGCAGTATTTT
d_call: TRBD1
j_call: TRBJ2-3
clone_size: NA
v_call: TRBV2

cdr3_aa: CASSTRGSGANVLTF
cdr3_nt: TGTGCCAGCAGCACTAGGGGATCTGGGGCCAACGTCCTGACTTTC
d_call: NA
j_call: TRBJ2-6
clone_size: NA
v_call: TRBV21-1

cdr3_aa: CASSPVHRDRGNSPLHF
cdr3_nt: TGTGCCAGCAGCCCTGTACACCGGGACAGGGGAAATTCACCCCTCCACTTT
d_call: TRBD1
j_call: TRBJ1-6
clone_size: NA
v_call: TRBV9

cdr3_aa: CSVEYSGADTQYF
cdr3_nt: TGCAGCGTTGAATATAGCGGGGCAGATACGCAGTATTTT
d_call: TRBD2
j_call: TRBJ2-3
clone_size: NA
v_call: TRBV29-1

cdr3_aa: CASSISPGQGVNEQFF
cdr3_nt: TGTGCCAGCAGCATATCGCCGGGACAGGGGGTCAATGAGCAGTTCTTC
d_call: TRBD1
j_call: TRBJ2-1
clone_size: NA
v_call: TRBV5-5

cdr3_aa: CASSAQPGNQGVPYEQYF
cdr3_nt: TGTGCCAGTAGTGCCCAACCGGGTAATCAGGGTGTCCCCTACGAGCAGTACTTC
d_call: NA
j_call: TRBJ2-7
clone_size: few
v_call: TRBV19

cdr3_aa: CASSTGTGGLFF
cdr3_nt: TGTGCCAGCAGCACCGGGACAGGGGGCCTGTTTTTT
d_call: TRBD1
j_call: TRBJ1-4
clone_size: NA
v_call: TRBV28

cdr3_aa: CASSLQGGDTIYF
cdr3_nt: TGCGCCAGCAGCTTACAGGGTGGCGACACCATATATTTT
d_call: NA
j_call: TRBJ1-3
clone_size: NA
v_call: TRBV5-1

cdr3_aa: CASTGLAGNTEAFF
cdr3_nt: TGTGCCAGCACTGGGCTGGCAGGCAACACTGAAGCTTTCTTT
d_call: NA
j_call: TRBJ1-1
clone_size: NA
v_call: TRBV6-5

cdr3_aa: CASSPGGRSTDTQYF
cdr3_nt: TGTGCCAGCAGCCCGGGGGGTCGAAGCACAGATACGCAGTATTTT
d_call: TRBD2
j_call: TRBJ2-3
clone_size: NA
v_call: TRBV5-4

cdr3_aa: CASSLDSGGVLYNEQFF
cdr3_nt: TGTGCCAGCAGCTTAGATAGCGGGGGGGTCTTATACAATGAGCAGTTCTTC
d_call: TRBD2
j_call: TRBJ2-1
clone_size: NA
v_call: TRBV7-3

cdr3_aa: CASSESVQSVYGYTF
cdr3_nt: TGTGCCAGCAGTGAATCCGTCCAGTCAGTCTATGGCTACACCTTC
d_call: NA
j_call: TRBJ1-2
clone_size: NA
v_call: TRBV25-1

cdr3_aa: CASSSPGQDFYNEQFF
cdr3_nt: TGTGCCAGCAGCTCTCCGGGACAGGATTTCTACAATGAGCAGTTCTTC
d_call: TRBD1
j_call: TRBJ2-1
clone_size: NA
v_call: TRBV7-2